This record covers a single T cell receptor (beta chain). The data stem from a study of technical replicates of blood from several donors. Measured with immunoSEQ multiplex PCR; TCRdb has only the in-frame clones, and not every one. The table records under 110,000 clones, 95% to 96% of them present only once. The J segment lost 3 bases and the V segment lost 4 bases, leaving 8 bases of the junction unmatched. Germline assignment: CDR1 ENHRY and CDR2 SYGVKD. The CDR3 loop spans 16 amino acids. Sequences were obtained from T cells isolated from PBMCs. The rearrangement joins TRBV10-3 to TRBJ2-5; TRBD1 aligns across 10 bases. The receptor comes from a human donor in good health. The CDR3: CAISGDRGLVEETQYF. In DNA, the CDR3 is TGTGCCATCAGTGGAGACAGGGGGCTCGTCGAAGAGACCCAGTACTTC.